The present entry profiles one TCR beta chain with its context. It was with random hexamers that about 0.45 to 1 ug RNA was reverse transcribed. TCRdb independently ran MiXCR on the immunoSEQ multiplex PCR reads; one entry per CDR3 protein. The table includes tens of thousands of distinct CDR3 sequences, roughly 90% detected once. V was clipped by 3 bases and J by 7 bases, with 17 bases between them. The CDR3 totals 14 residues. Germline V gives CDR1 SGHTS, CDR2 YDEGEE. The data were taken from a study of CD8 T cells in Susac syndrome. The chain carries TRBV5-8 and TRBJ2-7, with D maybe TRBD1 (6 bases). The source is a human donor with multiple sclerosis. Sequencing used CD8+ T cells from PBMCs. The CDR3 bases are TGTGCCAGCAGCTCGCGACAGGACCTTTGGGAGCAGTACTTC. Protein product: CASSSRQDLWEQYF.